These 30 T cell receptor beta chains originate from one sample sequenced in a study of T cell responses to AZD1222 COVID-19 vaccine. Here immunoSEQ multiplex PCR was the method, and the copy in TCRdb shows in-frame clones only, minus some. The sample contains 99,000 or so clones, 70% to 90% of which appear only once. The starting material was peripheral blood, obtained on day 0 of AZD1222 vaccination. Receptor source: an adult in good health.

This chain joins TRBV6-1 and TRBJ1-6, with D possibly matching TRBD1 (5 bases). V shed 3 bases and J shed 8 bases, with 23 bases lying between them. CDR1 is MNHNS and CDR2 is SASEGT in the germline V gene. The CDR3 extends over 18 amino acids. This CDR3 reads CASSDGARSGGAYSPLHF. CDR3 nucleotides: TGTGCCAGCAGTGATGGCGCGAGGTCTGGTGGGGCCTATTCACCCCTCCACTTT.

This clone appeared a few times. The genes are TRBV12-3 or TRBV12-4 and TRBJ1-5; no clear D gene. V was shortened by 1 base and J by 6 bases, with 7 bases between the two germline ends. This CDR3 has 13 amino acids. The CDR3 loop is CASSLGGSQPQHF. CDR3 coding DNA: TGTGCCAGCAGTTTAGGGGGTAGTCAGCCCCAGCATTTT.

This clone has only a few counts. This chain connects TRBV7-3 to TRBJ1-1; D gene unclear. Germline lookup yields CDR1 SGHTA and CDR2 FQGTGA. V lost 1 base, J lost 7 bases, and 13 bases lay in between. This CDR3 spans 14 amino acids. CDR3 in amino acids: CASSLNPANLEAFF. In DNA form, the CDR3 reads TGTGCCAGCAGCTTAAATCCAGCGAACCTTGAAGCTTTCTTT.

This clone is categorized as medium-sized. The chain employs TRBV2 and TRBJ2-7, with 9 bases aligning to TRBD1. The CDR3 is 14 residues long. Germline V CDR1 and CDR2: SNHLY, FYNNEI. V lost 5 bases and J lost 0; bases outside the gene matches: 2. The CDR3 protein is CASSMGQGSYEQYF. The CDR3 bases are TGTGCCAGCAGTATGGGACAGGGCTCCTACGAGCAGTACTTC.

The chain links TRBV5-1 to TRBJ1-4; D may be TRBD1 (6 bases). CDR1 SGHRS and CDR2 YFSETQ come from the germline V gene. V lost 1 base and J 7 bases, leaving 20 bases between the germline ends. The CDR3 runs 17 residues. The CDR3 coding sequence is TGCGCCAGCAGCTTGACAGGGTTTTCCCCTGGGGTTGAAAAACTGTTTTTT. Amino acids: CASSLTGFSPGVEKLFF.

The rearrangement uses TRBV5-6 and TRBJ1-2; 9 bases line up with TRBD1. Trimming removed 0 bases from V and 5 bases from J; junction bases left unmatched: 2. CDR3 size: 14 residues. Germline V lookup: CDR1 SGHDT, CDR2 YYEEEE. CDR3 in DNA: TGTGCCAGCAGCTTGGCGGACAGGGGTTATGGCTACACCTTC. It codes for CASSLADRGYGYTF.

The chain is built from TRBV5-6 and TRBJ2-1; 8 bases match TRBD2. The ends lost 0 bases at V and 1 base at J; junction bases unmatched: 3. The germline CDR1 and CDR2 sequences are SGHDT and YYEEEE. The CDR3 covers 16 residues. The CDR3 bases are TGTGCCAGCAGCTTGGTACCTAGCGGGTCCTACAATGAGCAGTTCTTC. Its protein is CASSLVPSGSYNEQFF.

V usage is TRBV7-8 and J usage is TRBJ2-7, with D perhaps given as TRBD1 or TRBD2 (5 bases each). From germline, CDR1 is SGHVS and CDR2 FQNEAQ. Trimming pared 1 base from V and 4 bases from J, leaving 14 bases between. The CDR3 contains 15 residues. Here the CDR3 reads CASSLVGGVGYEQYF. The CDR3 DNA reads as TGTGCCAGCAGCTTAGTTGGGGGAGTGGGGTACGAGCAGTACTTC.

CDR3 region: CASSLGMGIPGELFF. In nucleotides, the CDR3 is TGTGCCAGCAGCCTAGGCATGGGTATCCCCGGGGAGCTGTTTTTT. The chain links TRBV7-6 to TRBJ2-2; no clear D. The CDR3 is 15 amino acids. Germline CDR1 SGHVS, CDR2 FNYEAQ. Trimming removed 5 bases at V and 6 bases at J, with 16 bases between.

This sequence joins TRBV27 and TRBJ2-3; D uncertain. CDR1 MNHEY and CDR2 SMNVEV come from the germline V gene (reference sequence). The V and J ends lost 5 bases and 8 bases respectively, with 14 bases between them. This CDR3 spans 13 amino acids. In nucleotides, the CDR3 is TGTGCCAGCAGTGCAAAGGACGGTACTACGCAGTATTTT. Protein: CASSAKDGTTQYF.

The chain links TRBV19 to TRBJ2-1; weak D call: TRBD2 (5 bases). V lost 4 bases to trimming and J lost 1 base, with 14 bases between them. The length of the CDR3 is 16 residues. Germline lookup yields CDR1 LNHDA and CDR2 SQIVND (reference sequence). CDR3 nucleotides: TGTGCCAGTAGTACCGTAGCGAGCATGTCCTACAATGAGCAGTTCTTC. This sequence encodes CASSTVASMSYNEQFF.

This clone occurred a few times. The chain carries TRBV28 and TRBJ2-1; TRBD2 matches 12 bases. Per the germline V gene, CDR1 is MDHEN and CDR2 is SYDVKM. After removal of 4 bases from V and 13 bases from J, the junction contained 14 bases not matched to a gene. The CDR3 extends over 16 amino acids. The CDR3 sequence: CASSSARLAGVEIQFF. Written as DNA, the CDR3 is TGTGCCAGCAGTTCCGCCCGACTAGCGGGAGTTGAAATCCAGTTCTTC.

The genes are TRBV3-1 (or the pseudogene TRBV3-2) and TRBJ2-2; D call uncertain. Trimming cost V 5 bases and J 8 bases, with 12 bases left between them. The CDR3 is 13 residues long. CDR1 and CDR2 from the germline V gene are LGHDT and YNNKEL (reference sequence). The CDR3 loop is CASSTGPRGELFF. The CDR3 bases are TGTGCCAGCAGCACTGGGCCGAGAGGGGAGCTGTTTTTT.

This clone was observed once. The CDR3 loop reads CASSLTGASSGANVLTF. The DNA of the CDR3 is TGTGCCAGCAGCTTGACAGGCGCTAGCTCTGGGGCCAACGTCCTGACTTTC. V and J are TRBV5-5 and TRBJ2-6; TRBD1 is a possible D gene (5 bases). The CDR3 extends over 17 amino acids. CDR1 and CDR2 (germline): SGHKS, YYEKEE (reference sequence). The V and J ends lost 1 base and 0 bases respectively, with 11 bases between them.

The rearrangement uses TRBV7-9 and TRBJ1-1; perhaps TRBD1 as D (5 bases). This CDR3 has 16 residues. Germline V gene lookup returns CDR1 SEHNR and CDR2 FQNEAQ (reference sequence). V dropped 5 bases and J dropped 0 bases, with 16 bases sitting between them. The CDR3 loop reads CASSNKPDSLNTEAFF. In DNA form, the CDR3 reads TGTGCCAGCAGCAATAAACCCGACAGCTTGAACACTGAAGCTTTCTTT.

The gene calls are TRBV7-2 and TRBJ1-4, with TRBD1 as a possible D gene (6 bases). The germline V gene encodes CDR1 SGHTA and CDR2 FQGNSA. The CDR3 runs 15 residues. Trimming cost V 8 bases and J 3 bases, with 16 bases left between them. The CDR3 reads CASSVGGGSNEKLFF. The DNA for the CDR3 is TGTGCCAGCTCAGTGGGAGGGGGATCTAATGAAAAACTGTTTTTT.

The chain uses TRBV28 and TRBJ1-1; 8 nucleotides agree with TRBD1. In germline, CDR1 is MDHEN, CDR2 SYDVKM. The CDR3 runs 15 residues. J lost 1 base, V lost 2 bases, and 3 bases had no gene match. The CDR3 here is CASSLMGTGNTEAFF. CDR3 sequence (DNA): TGTGCCAGCAGTTTAATGGGGACAGGGAACACTGAAGCTTTCTTT.

The chain combines TRBV15 with TRBJ1-6; D uncertain. The ends were cut back, 3 bases at V and 9 bases at J, with 6 bases in the middle. Germline V gene sequence: CDR1 LNHNV, CDR2 YYDKDF (reference sequence). The CDR3 spans 12 residues. This chain's CDR3 is CATSRGSSPLHF. In DNA form, the CDR3 reads TGTGCCACCAGCAGGGGGTCTTCACCCCTCCACTTT.

This chain joins TRBV5-4 and TRBJ2-1; a possible D gene is TRBD1 (6 bases). The CDR3 is 16 residues long. V lost 3 bases to trimming and J lost 4 bases, with 17 bases between them. Germline assignment: CDR1 SGHNT and CDR2 YYREEE (reference sequence). The CDR3: CASSWGSRGSYNEQFF. CDR3 nucleotides: TGTGCCAGCAGCTGGGGCTCGAGGGGGTCTTACAATGAGCAGTTCTTC.

The V call is TRBV29-1, the J call TRBJ2-5; 11 bases line up with TRBD2. After removal of 4 bases from V and 5 bases from J, the junction contained 3 bases not matched to a gene. In germline, CDR1 is SQVTM, CDR2 ANQGSEA. CDR3 length equals 13 residues. The CDR3, as DNA: TGCAGCGTTGTTCTAGCGGGAGGTGAGACCCAGTACTTC. The encoded protein is CSVVLAGGETQYF.

V gene TRBV28 combines with J gene TRBJ2-1, with TRBD2 identical over 7 bases. Trimming took 2 bases from V and 12 from J; bases not matched to a gene: 4. Germline V gene lookup returns CDR1 MDHEN and CDR2 SYDVKM. The CDR3 is 12 amino acids. CDR3 region: CASSLAGVRQFF. The CDR3 region has the DNA TGTGCCAGCAGTTTAGCGGGAGTTAGGCAGTTCTTC.

The chain joins TRBV4-3 to TRBJ2-7; 9 bases match TRBD2. The trim removed 0 bases at V and 6 bases at J, leaving 9 bases unmatched. Germline loops: CDR1 LGHNA, CDR2 YSLEER. The CDR3 is 16 residues long. The CDR3: CASSQELVAGEAEQYF. The DNA for the CDR3 is TGCGCCAGCAGCCAAGAATTGGTAGCGGGAGAGGCCGAGCAGTACTTC.

V usage is TRBV7-2 and J usage is TRBJ1-2; maybe TRBD1 (5 bases). The V end was cut by 1 base, the J end by 8 bases, with 14 bases between. Germline CDR1 SGHTA, CDR2 FQGNSA. CDR3 size: 14 residues. CDR3 nucleotides: TGTGCCAGCAGCTTAGGCTCCAGGGCTTACGGCTACACCTTC. The encoded protein is CASSLGSRAYGYTF.

This rearrangement joins TRBV6-1 to TRBJ2-7; 9 bases agree with TRBD1. With V trimmed by 0 bases and J by 5 bases, 11 bases remained unmatched. The CDR3 has 17 amino acids. CDR1 MNHNS and CDR2 SASEGT come from the germline V gene. This CDR3 reads CASSEAFSGQGINEQYF. The CDR3 DNA reads TGTGCCAGCAGTGAAGCATTTTCGGGACAGGGAATCAACGAGCAGTACTTC.

The chain is built from TRBV19 and TRBJ1-3; TRBD1 matches 8 bases. Germline CDR1 LNHDA, CDR2 SQIVND (reference sequence). The CDR3 covers 15 residues. The ends lost 4 bases at V and 1 base at J; junction bases unmatched: 3. CDR3 DNA: TGTGCCAGTAGTAAACGGACAGGGTCTGGAAACACCATATATTTT. Translated: CASSKRTGSGNTIYF.

The rearrangement joins TRBV7-9 to TRBJ2-3; D is uncertain. Trimming took 7 bases from V and 2 from J, leaving 10 bases between them. CDR3 length equals 13 residues. In germline, CDR1 is SEHNR, CDR2 FQNEAQ (reference sequence). CDR3 in amino acids: CASMGRNTDTQYF. CDR3 bases: TGTGCCAGCATGGGCAGAAACACAGATACGCAGTATTTT. Filled out from reference TRBV7-9 and TRBJ2-3, the complete variable domain reads DTGVSQNPRHKITKRGQNVTFRCDPISEHNRLYWYRQTLGQGPEFLTYFQNEAQLEKSRLLSDRFSAERPKGSFSTLEIQRTEQGDSAMYLCASMGRNTDTQYFGPGTRLTVL.

The V and J genes are TRBV7-3 and TRBJ1-1; weak D call: TRBD1 (5 bases). The CDR3 has 15 amino acids. V lost 1 base, J lost 8 bases, and 17 bases lay in between. CDR1 is SGHTA and CDR2 is FQGTGA in the germline V gene. As DNA, the CDR3 is TGTGCCAGCAGCTTAATGGGGGTCGGGAGGACCGAAGCTTTCTTT. This gives the protein CASSLMGVGRTEAFF.

The V gene is TRBV7-2, the J gene TRBJ2-7; TRBD2 is a possible D gene (6 bases). Germline V gives CDR1 SGHTA, CDR2 FQGNSA. Trimming cost V 5 bases and J 6 bases, with 23 bases left between them. The CDR3 is 16 residues long. The DNA for the CDR3 is TGTGCCAGCAGCACGCCGCGGGGCACGATCTCGGCCGAGCAGTACTTC. Translating gives CASSTPRGTISAEQYF.

The rearrangement links TRBV5-6 to TRBJ1-2; D not certain. Per the germline V gene, CDR1 is SGHDT and CDR2 is YYEEEE. The CDR3 covers 13 residues. V dropped 5 bases and J dropped 2 bases, with 10 bases sitting between them. The CDR3: CASRSGINYGYTF. CDR3 coding DNA: TGTGCCAGCAGGTCCGGGATAAACTATGGCTACACCTTC.

CDR3 amino acids: CASSLSRGVGEKLFF. The DNA of the CDR3 is TGTGCCAGCAGCCTATCCAGGGGAGTTGGGGAAAAACTGTTTTTT. V gene TRBV6-5 combines with J gene TRBJ1-4; weak D call: TRBD1 (6 bases). This CDR3 region has 15 residues. The germline V gene encodes CDR1 MNHEY and CDR2 SVGAGI. V was cut by 6 bases and J by 8 bases, with 19 bases left in between.